This T cell receptor (beta chain) was retrieved from a study of blood T cell repertoires in COVID-19. Study-wide context: Samples representing acute and convalescent COVID-19 were sourced from the United States, Italy and Spain. PBMCs, B-cell-depleted T cells, or T cells provided the cDNA or gDNA that made up the material.

The table lists this clone with a few counts. Libraries were prepared by immunoSEQ multiplex PCR; TCRdb keeps only in-frame clonotypes and omits some of them. The table lists about 240,000 clones, approximately 78% of them singletons. V was trimmed by 4 bases and J by 4 bases, leaving 15 bases between them. This CDR3 comprises 14 residues. The germline CDR1 and CDR2 sequences are SGHDT and YYEEEE. V usage is TRBV5-6 and J usage is TRBJ2-7; D perhaps matches TRBD1 (7 bases). The sample consisted of peripheral blood. The receptor's source is an older woman with active or convalescent COVID-19. CDR3 residues: CASSDGGGLYEQYF. In DNA, the CDR3 is TGTGCCAGCAGCGACGGAGGGGGCCTGTACGAGCAGTACTTC. Combining the CDR3 with reference TRBV5-6 and TRBJ2-7 gives the whole variable domain DAGVTQSPTHLIKTRGQQVTLRCSPKSGHDTVSWYQQALGQGPQFIFQYYEEEERQRGNFPDRFSGHQFPNYSSELNVNALLLGDSALYLCASSDGGGLYEQYFGPGTRLTVT.